This T cell receptor (beta chain) comes out of a study of monozygotic twins with inflammatory bowel disease. Study-level findings and limits: No distinction between different T cell subtypes was possible. Twins with IBD were found to have lower TCRbeta diversity (inverse Simpson) than healthy co-twins.

The authors made each sample's cDNA in eight separate reactions. UMIs containing a 6-nucleotide sample barcode were added via template switching. Reprocessing the 5' RACE reads, TCRdb reports a single entry for every CDR3 protein and omits DNA. The sample table includes some 440,000 distinct CDR3 sequences. The CDR3 contains 14 residues. Germline CDR1 and CDR2: SGHRS and YFSETQ. As to this clonotype: What it binds is unknown.

The origin of this receptor is a human donor with ulcerative colitis or Crohn's disease, or a healthy co-twin of an affected twin (not recorded which). This chain uses TRBV5-1 with TRBJ2-7; lacking DNA, the TRBD1 call made by TCRdb goes unchecked. The source material was blood. The CDR3 is CASSLARMGDEQYF.